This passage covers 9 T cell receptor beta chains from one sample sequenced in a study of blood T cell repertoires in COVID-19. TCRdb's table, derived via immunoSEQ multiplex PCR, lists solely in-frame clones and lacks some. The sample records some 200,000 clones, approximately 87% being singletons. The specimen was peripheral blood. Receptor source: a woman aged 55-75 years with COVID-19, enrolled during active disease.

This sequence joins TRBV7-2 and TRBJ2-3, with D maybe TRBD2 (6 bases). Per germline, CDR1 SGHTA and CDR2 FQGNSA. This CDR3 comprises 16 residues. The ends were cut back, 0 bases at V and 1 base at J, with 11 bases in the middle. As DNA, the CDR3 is TGTGCCAGCAGCTTAGCGGGAGGTCTTGGCACAGATACGCAGTATTTT. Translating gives CASSLAGGLGTDTQYF.

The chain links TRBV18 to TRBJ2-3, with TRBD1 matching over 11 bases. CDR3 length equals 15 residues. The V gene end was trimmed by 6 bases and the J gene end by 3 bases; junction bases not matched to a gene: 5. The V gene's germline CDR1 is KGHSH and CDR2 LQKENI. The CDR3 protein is CASSAGTGGTDTQYF. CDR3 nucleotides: TGTGCCAGCTCGGCCGGGACAGGGGGGACAGATACGCAGTATTTT.

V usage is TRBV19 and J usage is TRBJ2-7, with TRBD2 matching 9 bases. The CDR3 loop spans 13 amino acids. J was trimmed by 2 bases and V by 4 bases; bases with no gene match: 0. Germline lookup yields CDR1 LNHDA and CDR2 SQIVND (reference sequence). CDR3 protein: CASSRTSAYEQYF. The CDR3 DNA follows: TGTGCCAGTAGTAGGACTAGCGCCTACGAGCAGTACTTC.

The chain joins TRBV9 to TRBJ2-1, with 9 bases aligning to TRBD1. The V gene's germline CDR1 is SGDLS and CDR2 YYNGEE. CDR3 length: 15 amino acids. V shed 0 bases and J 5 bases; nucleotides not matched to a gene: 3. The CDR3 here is CASSVAGQGNNEQFF. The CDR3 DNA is TGTGCCAGCAGCGTAGCGGGACAGGGTAACAATGAGCAGTTCTTC.

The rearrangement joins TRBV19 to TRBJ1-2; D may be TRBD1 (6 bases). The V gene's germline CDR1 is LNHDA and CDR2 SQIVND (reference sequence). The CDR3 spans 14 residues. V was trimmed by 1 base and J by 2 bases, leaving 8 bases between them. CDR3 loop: CASSIATGNYGYTF. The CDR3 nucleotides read TGTGCCAGTAGTATAGCCACAGGGAACTATGGCTACACCTTC.

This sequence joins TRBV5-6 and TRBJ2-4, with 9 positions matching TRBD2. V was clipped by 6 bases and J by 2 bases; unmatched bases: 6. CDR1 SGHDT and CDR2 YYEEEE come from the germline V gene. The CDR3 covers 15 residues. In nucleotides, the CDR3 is TGTGCCAGCACCTCGGCGGGGGGGCCCAAAAACATTCAGTACTTC. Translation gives CASTSAGGPKNIQYF.

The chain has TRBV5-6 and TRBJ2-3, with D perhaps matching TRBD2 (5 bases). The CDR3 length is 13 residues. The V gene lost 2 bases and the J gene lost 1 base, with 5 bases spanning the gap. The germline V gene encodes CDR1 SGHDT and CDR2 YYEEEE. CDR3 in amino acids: CASSFSGTDTQYF. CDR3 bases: TGTGCCAGCAGCTTTAGCGGCACAGATACGCAGTATTTT.

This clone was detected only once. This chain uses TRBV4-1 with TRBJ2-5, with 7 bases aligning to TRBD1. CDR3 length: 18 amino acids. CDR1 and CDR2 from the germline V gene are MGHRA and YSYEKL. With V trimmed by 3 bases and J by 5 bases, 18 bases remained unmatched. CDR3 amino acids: CASSQGPHTGEKRETQYF. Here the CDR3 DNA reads TGCGCCAGCAGCCAGGGTCCTCATACAGGGGAGAAGAGGGAGACCCAGTACTTC.

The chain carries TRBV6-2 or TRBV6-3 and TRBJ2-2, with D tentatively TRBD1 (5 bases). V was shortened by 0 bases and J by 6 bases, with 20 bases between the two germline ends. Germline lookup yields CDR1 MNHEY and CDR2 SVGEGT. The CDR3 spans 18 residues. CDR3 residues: CASSYSWQRQHPPGELFF. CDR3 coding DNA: TGTGCCAGCAGTTACTCCTGGCAAAGACAGCACCCCCCCGGGGAGCTGTTTTTT.